This T cell receptor beta chain was recovered during a study of Ad26.COV2.S vaccination and SARS-CoV-2 variants. Regarding the study as a whole: Post-vaccination breadth of spike-specific CD8+ and CD4+ T cell responses was reportedly substantial. Participants in the vaccine arm had higher spike-specific TCR breadth; placebo recipients had lower.

The sample's treatment: about 20 received Ad26.COV2.S at low or high dose, single or two shots; about 5 received placebo; per-sample allocation not given. Repertoires come from day 63 after the first vaccine or placebo injection. As regards this clone: Its antigen is not known.

CDR3 length equals 15 residues. Germline lookup yields CDR1 ENHRY and CDR2 SYGVKD. V shed 5 bases, J shed 3 bases, and the junction held 10 bases outside the gene matches. Data came from immunoSEQ multiplex PCR; TCRdb stores just in-frame clones and leaves some out. The repertoire has about 380,000 clones, around 82% of them found once; the top ten carry around 7.4%. This receptor was obtained from a person between 18 and 65 years old who received the Ad26.COV2.S COVID-19 vaccine or a placebo. The rearrangement links TRBV10-3 to TRBJ2-7; 7 nucleotides align to TRBD1. The sample in question was peripheral blood, obtained in a trial of Ad26.COV2.S vaccine versus placebo. The CDR3 sequence is CAISQVTGDLYEQYF. DNA of the CDR3: TGTGCCATCAGTCAGGTTACAGGGGACCTCTACGAGCAGTACTTC.